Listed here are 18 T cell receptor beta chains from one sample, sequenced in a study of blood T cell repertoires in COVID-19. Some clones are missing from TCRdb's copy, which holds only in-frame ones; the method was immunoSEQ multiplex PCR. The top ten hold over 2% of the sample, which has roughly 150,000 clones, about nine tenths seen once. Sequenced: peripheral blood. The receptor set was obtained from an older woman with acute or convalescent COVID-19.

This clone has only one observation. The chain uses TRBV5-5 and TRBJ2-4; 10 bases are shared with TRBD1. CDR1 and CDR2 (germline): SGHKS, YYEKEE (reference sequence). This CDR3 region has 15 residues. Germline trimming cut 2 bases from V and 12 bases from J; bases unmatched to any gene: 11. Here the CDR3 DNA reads TGTGCCAGCAGCTTTTTGGGGACAGGGGAGGAAGGTCAGTACTTC. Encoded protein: CASSFLGTGEEGQYF.

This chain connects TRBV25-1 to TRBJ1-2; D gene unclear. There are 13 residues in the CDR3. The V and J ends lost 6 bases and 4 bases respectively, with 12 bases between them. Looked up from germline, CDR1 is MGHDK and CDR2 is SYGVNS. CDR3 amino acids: CASRGLKSYGYTF. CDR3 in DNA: TGTGCCAGCAGAGGACTGAAGAGCTATGGCTACACCTTC.

CDR3 amino acids: CASSQAGGQPQHF. CDR3 DNA sequence: TGTGCCAGCAGCCAAGCTGGCGGGCAGCCCCAGCATTTT. V usage is TRBV3-1 (or the pseudogene TRBV3-2) and J usage is TRBJ1-5; D ambiguous. Germline lookup yields CDR1 LGHDT and CDR2 YNNKEL (reference sequence). The CDR3 length is 13 residues. The V end lost 1 base, the J end lost 7 bases, and 8 bases lay between the germline ends.

CDR3 coding DNA: TGTGCCAGCAGCCAGCGGGTGGACACCGGGGAGCTGTTTTTT. Translated: CASSQRVDTGELFF. The V gene is TRBV3-1 (or the pseudogene TRBV3-2), the J gene TRBJ2-2, with D perhaps matching TRBD2 (5 bases). CDR1 is LGHDT, CDR2 YNNKEL, per germline (reference sequence). Trimming took off 3 bases at V and 3 bases at J, with 8 bases between the two ends. This CDR3 spans 14 amino acids.

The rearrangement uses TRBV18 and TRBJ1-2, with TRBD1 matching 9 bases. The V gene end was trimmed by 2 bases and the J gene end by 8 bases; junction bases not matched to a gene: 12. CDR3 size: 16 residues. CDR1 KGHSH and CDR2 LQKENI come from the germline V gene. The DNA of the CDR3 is TGTGCCAGCTCACCAATGGACAGGGGATTTGGAAACGGCTACACCTTC. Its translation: CASSPMDRGFGNGYTF.

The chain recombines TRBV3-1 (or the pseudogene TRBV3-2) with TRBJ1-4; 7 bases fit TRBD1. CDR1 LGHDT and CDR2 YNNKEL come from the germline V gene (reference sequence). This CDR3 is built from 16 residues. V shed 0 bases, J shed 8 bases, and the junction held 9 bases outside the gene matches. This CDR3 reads CASSQDGRQGGEKLFF. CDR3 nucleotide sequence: TGTGCCAGCAGCCAAGATGGTAGACAGGGTGGGGAAAAACTGTTTTTT.

Here the CDR3 reads CASSEGQGRCNQPQHF. The CDR3 bases are TGCGCCAGCAGTGAGGGACAGGGTAGGTGCAATCAGCCCCAGCATTTT. V is TRBV10-1 and J is TRBJ1-5, with TRBD1 matching 8 bases. The CDR3 sequence is 16 residues long. The V gene's germline CDR1 is WNHNN and CDR2 SYGVQD (reference sequence). J gave up 2 bases and V 2 bases, and 5 bases lay outside the gene matches.

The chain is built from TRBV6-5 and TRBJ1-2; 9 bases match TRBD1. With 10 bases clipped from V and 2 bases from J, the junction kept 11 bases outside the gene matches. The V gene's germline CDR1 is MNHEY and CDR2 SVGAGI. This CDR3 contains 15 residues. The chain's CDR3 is CAIKPDRGANYGYTF. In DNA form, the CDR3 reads TGTGCCATTAAACCAGACAGGGGGGCAAACTATGGCTACACCTTC.

The CDR3 spells CASITYGRRDTQYF. The CDR3, as DNA: TGTGCCAGCATCACCTATGGGAGACGAGATACGCAGTATTTT. The chain recombines TRBV7-8 with TRBJ2-3; D perhaps matches TRBD2 (5 bases). Trimming shortened V by 7 bases and J by 5 bases, and 16 bases separated the two germline ends. Per germline, CDR1 SGHVS and CDR2 FQNEAQ. CDR3 length: 14 residues.

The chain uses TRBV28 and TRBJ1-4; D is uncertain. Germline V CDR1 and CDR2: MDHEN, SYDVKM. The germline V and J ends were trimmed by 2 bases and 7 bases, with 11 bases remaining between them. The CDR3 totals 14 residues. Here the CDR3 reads CASSLDKLVEKLFF. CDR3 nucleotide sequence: TGTGCCAGCAGTTTAGATAAGCTAGTTGAAAAACTGTTTTTT. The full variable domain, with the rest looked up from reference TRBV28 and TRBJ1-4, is DVKVTQSSRYLVKRTGEKVFLECVQDMDHENMFWYRQDPGLGLRLIYFSYDVKMKEKGDIPEGYSVSREKKERFSLILESASTNQTSMYLCASSLDKLVEKLFFGSGTQLSVL.

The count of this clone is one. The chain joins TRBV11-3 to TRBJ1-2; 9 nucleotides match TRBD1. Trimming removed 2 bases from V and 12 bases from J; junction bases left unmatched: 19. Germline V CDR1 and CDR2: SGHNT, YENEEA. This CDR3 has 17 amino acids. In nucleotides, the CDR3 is TGTGCCAGCAGCTTACGGAGGACCGGGACAGGGCCAATCTCCGACACCTTC. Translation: CASSLRRTGTGPISDTF.

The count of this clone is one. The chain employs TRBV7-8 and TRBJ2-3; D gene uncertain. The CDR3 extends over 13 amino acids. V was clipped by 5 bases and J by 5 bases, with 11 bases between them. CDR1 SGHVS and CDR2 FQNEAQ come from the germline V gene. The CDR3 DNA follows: TGTGCCAGCAGCGATAACGCGGTAGATACGCAGTATTTT. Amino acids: CASSDNAVDTQYF.

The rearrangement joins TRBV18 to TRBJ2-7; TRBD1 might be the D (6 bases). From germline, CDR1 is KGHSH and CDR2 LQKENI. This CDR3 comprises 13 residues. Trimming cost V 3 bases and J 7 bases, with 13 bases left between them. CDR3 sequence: CASSPLVRGEQYF. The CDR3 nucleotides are TGTGCCAGCTCACCCCTAGTTAGGGGGGAGCAGTACTTC.

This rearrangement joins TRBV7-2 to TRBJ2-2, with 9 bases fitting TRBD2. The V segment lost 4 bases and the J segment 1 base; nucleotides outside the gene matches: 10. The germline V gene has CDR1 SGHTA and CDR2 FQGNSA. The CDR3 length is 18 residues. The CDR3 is CASSYVAGARQNTGELFF. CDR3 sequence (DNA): TGTGCCAGCAGCTACGTAGCGGGGGCTCGTCAGAACACCGGGGAGCTGTTTTTT.

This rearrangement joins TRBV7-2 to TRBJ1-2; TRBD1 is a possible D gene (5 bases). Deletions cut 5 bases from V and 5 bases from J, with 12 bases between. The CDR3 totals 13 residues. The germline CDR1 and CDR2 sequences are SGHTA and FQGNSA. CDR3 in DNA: TGTGCCAGCAGCCCCCAGGAGGGGTATGGCTACACCTTC. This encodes CASSPQEGYGYTF.

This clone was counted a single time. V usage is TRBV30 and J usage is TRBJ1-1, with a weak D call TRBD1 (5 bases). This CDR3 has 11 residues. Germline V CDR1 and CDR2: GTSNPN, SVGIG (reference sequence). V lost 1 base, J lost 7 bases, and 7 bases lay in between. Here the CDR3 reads CAWSGDYEAFF. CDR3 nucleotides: TGTGCCTGGAGTGGGGACTATGAAGCTTTCTTT.

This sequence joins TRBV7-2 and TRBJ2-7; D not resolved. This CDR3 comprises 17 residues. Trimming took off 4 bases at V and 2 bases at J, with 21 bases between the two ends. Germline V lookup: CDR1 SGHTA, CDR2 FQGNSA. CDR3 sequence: CASSSPLTAALAYEQYF. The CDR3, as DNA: TGTGCCAGCAGCTCCCCCCTTACAGCCGCCCTTGCCTACGAGCAGTACTTC.

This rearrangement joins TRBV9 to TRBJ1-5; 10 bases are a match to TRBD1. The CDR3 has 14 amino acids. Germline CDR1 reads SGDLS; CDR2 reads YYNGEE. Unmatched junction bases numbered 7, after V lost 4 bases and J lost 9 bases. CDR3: CASSSGQGGRPQHF. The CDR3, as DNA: TGTGCCAGCAGCTCAGGACAGGGGGGCCGGCCCCAGCATTTT.